The source of this TCR beta chain is a study of PD-1 blockade in classical Hodgkin lymphoma. Study-level points and caveats: Complete responders' diversity at baseline resembled that of newly diagnosed patients. Compared with baseline, CD4+ but not CD8+ TCR diversity had risen significantly by C4D1.

Libraries were prepared by immunoSEQ multiplex PCR; TCRdb keeps only in-frame clonotypes and omits some of them. The sample holds some 93,000 clones; around 80% are singletons and the top ten take over 7.5%. Deletions cut 5 bases from V and 0 bases from J, with 13 bases between. Germline assignment: CDR1 SGHAT and CDR2 FQNNGV. The CDR3 loop spans 15 amino acids. Time point reported: cycle 4 day 1 (C4D1), after 6 weeks of nivolumab. Every patient was affected by relapse after autologous stem cell transplantation, while exposure to brentuximab vedotin was not uniform. This clone was seen a handful of times. Antigen: not known.

The sequence came from a human donor with classical Hodgkin lymphoma. The chain links TRBV11-2 to TRBJ1-1; the D is unclear. The sequences come from peripheral blood mononuclear cells (PBMCs), collected before the fourth cycle of nivolumab. In DNA form, the CDR3 reads TGTGCCAGCAGCCTACCCCCAGCTTTGAACACTGAAGCTTTCTTT. Translating it yields CASSLPPALNTEAFF.